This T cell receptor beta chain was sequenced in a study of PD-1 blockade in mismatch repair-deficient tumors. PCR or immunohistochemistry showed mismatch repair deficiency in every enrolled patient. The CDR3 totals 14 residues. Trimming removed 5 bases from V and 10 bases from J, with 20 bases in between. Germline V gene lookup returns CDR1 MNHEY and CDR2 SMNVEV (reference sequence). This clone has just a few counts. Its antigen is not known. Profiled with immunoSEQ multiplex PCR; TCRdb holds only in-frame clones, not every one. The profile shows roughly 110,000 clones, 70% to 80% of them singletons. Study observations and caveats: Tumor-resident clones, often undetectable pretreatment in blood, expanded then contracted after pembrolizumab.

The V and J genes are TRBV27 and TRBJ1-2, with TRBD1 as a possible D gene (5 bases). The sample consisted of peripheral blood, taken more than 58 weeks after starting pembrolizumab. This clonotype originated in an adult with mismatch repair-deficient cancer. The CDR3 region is CASSRQGGEQIYTF. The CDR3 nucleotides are TGTGCCAGCAGTCGGCAAGGAGGGGAGCAGATCTACACCTTC.